The clone carrying this TCR beta chain showed up just a few times. The antigen is undetermined. This entry comes from a study of T cell repertoires in cytomegalovirus infection. Across the study: Matching HLA type and CMV infection were both indicated by public TCR beta signatures.

CDR3 size: 15 residues. V lost 1 base, J lost 7 bases, and 8 bases stayed unmatched. Germline V gene lookup returns CDR1 DFQATT and CDR2 SNEGSKA (reference sequence). Whole-study results and caveats: HLA-C-restricted CMV clonotypes gave the most frequent clonotype in two of eight donors. CMV carriers having the relevant HLA were flagged by cumulative public TCR beta family frequency.

TCRdb reprocessed the reads via MiXCR and lists one record per CDR3 protein. The table lists approximately 500,000 distinct CDR3 sequences, 16% of them singletons, with 20% to 30% in the top ten. Sequences were obtained from CD8+ T cells from PBMCs. The V call is TRBV20-1, the J call TRBJ2-3, with 10 bases that match TRBD2. The receptor comes from a human donor in good health (CMV status not recorded). Some clones in this sample may be carry-over from other donors' samples. The CDR3 region is CSARAVAGGGNTQYF. The CDR3 DNA sequence: TGCAGTGCTAGAGCGGTAGCGGGAGGAGGAAATACGCAGTATTTT.